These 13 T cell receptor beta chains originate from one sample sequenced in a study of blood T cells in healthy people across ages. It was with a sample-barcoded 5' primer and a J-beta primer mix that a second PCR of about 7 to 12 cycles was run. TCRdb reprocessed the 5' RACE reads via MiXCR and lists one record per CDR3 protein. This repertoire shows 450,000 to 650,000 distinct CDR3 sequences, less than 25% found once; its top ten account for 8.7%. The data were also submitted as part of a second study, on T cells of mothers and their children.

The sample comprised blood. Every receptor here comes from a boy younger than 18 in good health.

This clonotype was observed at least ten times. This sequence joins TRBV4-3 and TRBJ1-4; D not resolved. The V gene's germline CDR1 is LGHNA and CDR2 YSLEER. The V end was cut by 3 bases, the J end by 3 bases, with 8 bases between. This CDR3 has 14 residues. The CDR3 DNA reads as TGCGCCAGCAGCCAGCGGGGTCCTAATGAAAAACTGTTTTTT. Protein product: CASSQRGPNEKLFF.

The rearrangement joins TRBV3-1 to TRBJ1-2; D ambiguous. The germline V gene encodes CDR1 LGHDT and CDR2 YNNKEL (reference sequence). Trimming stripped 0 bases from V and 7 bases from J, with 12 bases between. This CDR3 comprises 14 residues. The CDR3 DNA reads TGTGCCAGCAGCCAAGAGAGGTCTAGAGCTGGCTACACCTTC. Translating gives CASSQERSRAGYTF.

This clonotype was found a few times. CDR3 nucleotide sequence: TGCGCCAGCAGTGCCCCTGGACAGGGCGAGTATGGCTACACCTTC. Translated, it gives CASSAPGQGEYGYTF. The chain combines TRBV10-2 with TRBJ1-2, with 8 nucleotides matching TRBD1. Germline CDR1 WSHSY, CDR2 SAAADI. The V gene end was trimmed by 4 bases and the J gene end by 5 bases; junction bases not matched to a gene: 9. This CDR3 has 15 residues.

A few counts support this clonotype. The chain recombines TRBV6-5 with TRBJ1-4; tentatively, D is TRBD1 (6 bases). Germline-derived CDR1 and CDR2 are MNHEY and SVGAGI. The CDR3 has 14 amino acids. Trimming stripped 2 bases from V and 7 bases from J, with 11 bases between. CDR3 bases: TGTGCCAGCAGTTACGGGCAGGGGAGTGAAAAACTGTTTTTT. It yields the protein CASSYGQGSEKLFF.

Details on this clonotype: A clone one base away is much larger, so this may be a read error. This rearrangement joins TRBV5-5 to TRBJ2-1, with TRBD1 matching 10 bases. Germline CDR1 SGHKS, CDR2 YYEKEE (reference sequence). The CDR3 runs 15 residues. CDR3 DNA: TGTGCCAGCAGGACCGGGACAGGGGCGCAAGAGACCCAGCACTTC. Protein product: CASRTGTGAQETQHF.

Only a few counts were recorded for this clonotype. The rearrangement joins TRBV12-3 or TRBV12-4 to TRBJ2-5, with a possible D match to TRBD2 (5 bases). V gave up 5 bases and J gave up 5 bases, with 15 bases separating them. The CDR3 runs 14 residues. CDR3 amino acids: CASSLDGVGETQYF. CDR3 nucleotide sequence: TGTGCCAGCAGTCTAGACGGGGTAGGGGAGACCCAGTACTTC.

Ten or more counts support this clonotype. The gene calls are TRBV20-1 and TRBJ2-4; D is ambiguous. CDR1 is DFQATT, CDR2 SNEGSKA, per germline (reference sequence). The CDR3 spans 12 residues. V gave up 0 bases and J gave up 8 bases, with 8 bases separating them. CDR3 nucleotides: TGCAGTGCTAGAGATCGGAAGGACATTCAGTACTTC. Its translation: CSARDRKDIQYF.

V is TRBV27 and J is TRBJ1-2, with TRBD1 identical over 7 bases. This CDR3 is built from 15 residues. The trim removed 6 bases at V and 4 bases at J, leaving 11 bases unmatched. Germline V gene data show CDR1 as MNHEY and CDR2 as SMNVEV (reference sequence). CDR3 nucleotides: TGTGCCAGCAGCCGGACCGGGACAGCCATCTATGGCTACACCTTC. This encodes CASSRTGTAIYGYTF.

The CDR3 nucleotides are TGCGCCAGCAGCCAAGATGGGTATAGCTCCTACAATGAGCAGTTCTTC. As protein: CASSQDGYSSYNEQFF. The chain has TRBV4-3 and TRBJ2-1; no reliable D call. The CDR3 contains 16 residues. Per the germline V gene, CDR1 is LGHNA and CDR2 is YSLEER. Trimming stripped 0 bases from V and 0 bases from J, with 9 bases between.

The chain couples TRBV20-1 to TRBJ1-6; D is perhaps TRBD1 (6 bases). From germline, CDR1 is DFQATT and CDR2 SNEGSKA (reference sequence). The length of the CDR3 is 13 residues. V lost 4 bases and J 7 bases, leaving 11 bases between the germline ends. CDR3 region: CSATDRTNSPLHF. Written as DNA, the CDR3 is TGCAGTGCTACCGACAGGACAAATTCACCCCTCCACTTT.

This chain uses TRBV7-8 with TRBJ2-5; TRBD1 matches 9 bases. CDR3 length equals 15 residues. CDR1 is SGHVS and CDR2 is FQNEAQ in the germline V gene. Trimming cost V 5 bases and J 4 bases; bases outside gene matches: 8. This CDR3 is CASSLYRGLRETQYF. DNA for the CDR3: TGTGCCAGCAGCCTATACAGGGGGCTACGAGAGACCCAGTACTTC.

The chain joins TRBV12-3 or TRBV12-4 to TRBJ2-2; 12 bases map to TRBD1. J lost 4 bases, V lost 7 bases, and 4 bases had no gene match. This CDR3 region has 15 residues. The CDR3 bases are TGTGCCAGCATCGGGACAGGGGGCTTCACCGGGGAGCTGTTTTTT. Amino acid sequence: CASIGTGGFTGELFF.

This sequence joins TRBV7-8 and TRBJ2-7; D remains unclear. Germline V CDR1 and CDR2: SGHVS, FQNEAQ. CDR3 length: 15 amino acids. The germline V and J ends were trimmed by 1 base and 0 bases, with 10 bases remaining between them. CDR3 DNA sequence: TGTGCCAGCAGCTTAGGAGGAGTGGTCTCCTACGAGCAGTACTTC. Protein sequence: CASSLGGVVSYEQYF.